In this sample, the clone carrying this T cell receptor beta chain turned up a few times. The antigen remains unidentified. TCRdb re-called the RT-PCR reads with MiXCR, one entry per CDR3 protein. The data show 650,000 to 800,000 distinct CDR3 sequences, with roughly 18% seen just once and approximately 10% held by the top ten. The data originate from a study of response to subunit inactivated influenza vaccine. V was clipped by 6 bases and J by 3 bases, with 13 bases between them. The CDR3 length is 14 residues. Whole-study findings and limits: Authors suggested each seasonal influenza vaccination recruits few new T cells.

Source: PBMCs from blood, taken less than 6 days after vaccination. The sequence came from a man in his forties or fifties who received an inactivated influenza vaccine. The rearrangement links TRBV12-3 or TRBV12-4 to TRBJ2-3; weak D call: TRBD2 (5 bases). Written as DNA, the CDR3 is TGTGCCAGCAGAGATGACCCGGGGACAGATACGCAGTATTTT. Its protein is CASRDDPGTDTQYF.